The TCR beta chain under discussion was sequenced for a study of blood T cell repertoires in COVID-19. The CDR3 sequence is 12 residues long. V lost 7 bases, J lost 3 bases, and 7 bases lay in between. CDR1 is SEHNR and CDR2 is FQNEAQ in the germline V gene (reference sequence). Assay used: immunoSEQ multiplex PCR; TCRdb lists only in-frame clones, some missing. The sample includes 250,000 to 350,000 clones, more than 65% of them seen just once. The chain couples TRBV7-9 to TRBJ2-1; D remains ambiguous. The sequencing input was peripheral blood. The receptor comes from a person aged 70 to 85 with COVID-19, enrolled during active disease. The CDR3 DNA follows: TGTGCCAGCACCAACAACTACAATGAGCAGTTCTTC. Translated, it gives CASTNNYNEQFF.